The present T cell receptor (beta chain) was sequenced within a study of blood T cells in healthy people across ages. Germline V CDR1 and CDR2: DFQATT, SNEGSKA (reference sequence). The ends lost 0 bases at V and 13 bases at J; junction bases unmatched: 14. The CDR3 has 15 amino acids. Using a J-beta primer mix together with a sample-barcoded 5' primer, a second PCR was run for roughly 7 to 12 cycles. TCRdb ran MiXCR on the 5' RACE reads and lists one entry per CDR3 protein. The sample gives approximately 810,000 distinct CDR3 sequences, 30% to 45% of which show up once; 10% to 15% is in the top ten. The people who gave samples were healthy Caucasians from Russia, aged roughly 6 to 100. Per sample, at least 5 micrograms of total RNA were extracted.

The chain carries TRBV20-1 and TRBJ2-1, with TRBD1 identical over 8 bases. The TCR originated in a man younger than 35 in good health. The sample taken for sequencing was blood. The CDR3 coding sequence is TGCAGTGCTAGAGACCCGACAGGGGAGGTAGAGACCCAGTTCTTC. Its protein is CSARDPTGEVETQFF.